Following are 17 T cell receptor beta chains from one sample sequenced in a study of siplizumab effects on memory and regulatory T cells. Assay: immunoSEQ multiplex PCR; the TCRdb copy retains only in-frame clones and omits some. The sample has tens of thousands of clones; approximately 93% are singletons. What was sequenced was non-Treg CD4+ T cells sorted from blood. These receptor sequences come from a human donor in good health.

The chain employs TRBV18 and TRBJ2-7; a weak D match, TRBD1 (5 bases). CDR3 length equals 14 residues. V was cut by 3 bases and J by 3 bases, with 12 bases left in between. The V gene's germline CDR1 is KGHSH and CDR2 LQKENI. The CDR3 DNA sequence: TGTGCCAGCTCACCTGGGGCAGTGAGCTACGAGCAGTACTTC. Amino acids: CASSPGAVSYEQYF.

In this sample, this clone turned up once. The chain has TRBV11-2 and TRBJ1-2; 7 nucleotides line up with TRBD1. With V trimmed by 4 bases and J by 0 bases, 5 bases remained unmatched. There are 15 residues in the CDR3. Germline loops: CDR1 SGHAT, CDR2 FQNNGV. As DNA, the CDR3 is TGTGCCAGCAGCTCTGTTGACAGGGCTAACTATGGCTACACCTTC. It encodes CASSSVDRANYGYTF. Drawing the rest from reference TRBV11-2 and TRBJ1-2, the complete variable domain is EAGVAQSPRYKIIEKRQSVAFWCNPISGHATLYWYQQILGQGPKLLIQFQNNGVVDDSQLPKDRFSAERLKGVDSTLKIQPAKLEDSAVYLCASSSVDRANYGYTFGSGTRLTVV.

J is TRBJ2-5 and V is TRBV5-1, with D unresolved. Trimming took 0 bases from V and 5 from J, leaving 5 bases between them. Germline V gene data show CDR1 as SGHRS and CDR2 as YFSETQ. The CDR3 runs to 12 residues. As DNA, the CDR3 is TGCGCCAGCAGCTTGGACGGGGAGACCCAGTACTTC. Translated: CASSLDGETQYF.

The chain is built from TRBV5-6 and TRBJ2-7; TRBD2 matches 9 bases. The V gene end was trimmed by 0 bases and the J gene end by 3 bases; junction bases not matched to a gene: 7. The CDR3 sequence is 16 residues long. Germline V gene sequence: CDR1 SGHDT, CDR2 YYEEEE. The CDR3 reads CASSLAVSGGFYEQYF. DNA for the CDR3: TGTGCCAGCAGCTTGGCCGTTAGCGGGGGCTTCTACGAGCAGTACTTC.

DNA for the CDR3: TGTGCCTGGGGCTCCAGGGGATTTTACGCTTTCTTT. It specifies CAWGSRGFYAFF. The rearrangement links TRBV30 to TRBJ1-1, with a tentative D call TRBD1 (6 bases). The germline V and J ends were trimmed by 5 bases and 11 bases, with 18 bases remaining between them. In germline, CDR1 is GTSNPN, CDR2 SVGIG (reference sequence). CDR3 size: 12 residues.

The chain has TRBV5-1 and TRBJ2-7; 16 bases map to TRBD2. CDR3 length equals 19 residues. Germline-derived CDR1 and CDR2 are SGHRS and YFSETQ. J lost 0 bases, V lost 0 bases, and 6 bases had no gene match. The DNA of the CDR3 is TGCGCCAGCAGCTTGGTTTCCGGGACTAGCGGGAGGGGCTCCTACGAGCAGTACTTC. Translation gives CASSLVSGTSGRGSYEQYF.

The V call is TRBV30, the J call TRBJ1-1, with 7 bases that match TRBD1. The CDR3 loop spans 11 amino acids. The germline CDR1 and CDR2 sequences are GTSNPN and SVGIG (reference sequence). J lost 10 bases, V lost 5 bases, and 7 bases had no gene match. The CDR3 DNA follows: TGTGCCTGGGCATACGACAGGGCAGCTTTCTTT. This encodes CAWAYDRAAFF. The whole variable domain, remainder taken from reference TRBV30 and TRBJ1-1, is SQTIHQWPATLVQPVGSPLSLECTVEGTSNPNLYWYRQAAGRGLQLLFYSVGIGQISSEVPQNLSASRPQDRQFILSSKKLLLSDSGFYLCAWAYDRAAFFGQGTRLTVV.

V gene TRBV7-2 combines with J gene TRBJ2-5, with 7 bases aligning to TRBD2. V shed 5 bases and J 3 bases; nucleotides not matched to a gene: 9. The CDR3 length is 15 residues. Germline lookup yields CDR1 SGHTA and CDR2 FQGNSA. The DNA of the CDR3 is TGTGCCAGCAGCCCCCCCCCTAGCGGAGAAGAGACCCAGTACTTC. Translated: CASSPPPSGEETQYF.

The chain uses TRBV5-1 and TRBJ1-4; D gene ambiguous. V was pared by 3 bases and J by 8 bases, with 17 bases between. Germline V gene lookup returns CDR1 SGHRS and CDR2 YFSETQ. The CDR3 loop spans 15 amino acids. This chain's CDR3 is CASSSGLPAGEKLFF. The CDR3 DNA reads TGCGCCAGCAGCTCGGGCCTCCCAGCTGGGGAAAAACTGTTTTTT.

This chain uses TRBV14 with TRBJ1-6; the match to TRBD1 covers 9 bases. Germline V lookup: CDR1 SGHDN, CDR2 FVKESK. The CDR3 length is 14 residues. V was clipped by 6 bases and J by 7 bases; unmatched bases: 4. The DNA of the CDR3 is TGTGCCAGCAGTCCCGGGACAGGGAATTCACCCCTCCACTTT. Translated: CASSPGTGNSPLHF.

The CDR3 DNA is TGTGCCAGTAGTAGTTCGTGGACAGGACCCTACGAGCAGTACTTC. Residues: CASSSSWTGPYEQYF. J is TRBJ2-7 and V is TRBV19; TRBD1 matches at 7 bases. The CDR3 loop spans 15 amino acids. CDR1 is LNHDA, CDR2 SQIVND, per germline (reference sequence). V lost 4 bases and J lost 2; bases outside the gene matches: 8.

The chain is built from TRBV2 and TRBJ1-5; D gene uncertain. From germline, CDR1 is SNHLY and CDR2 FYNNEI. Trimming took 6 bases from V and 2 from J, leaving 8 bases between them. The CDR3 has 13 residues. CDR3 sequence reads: CASSLDGNQPQHF. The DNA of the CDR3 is TGTGCCAGCAGCCTAGATGGCAATCAGCCCCAGCATTTT.

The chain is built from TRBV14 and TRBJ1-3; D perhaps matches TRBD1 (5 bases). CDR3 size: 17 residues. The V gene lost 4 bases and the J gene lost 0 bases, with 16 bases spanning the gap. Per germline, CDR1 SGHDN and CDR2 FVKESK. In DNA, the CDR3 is TGTGCCAGCAGCCGCCTTAGAGGGGCGATCTCTGGAAACACCATATATTTT. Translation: CASSRLRGAISGNTIYF. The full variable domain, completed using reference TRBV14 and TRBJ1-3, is EAGVTQFPSHSVIEKGQTVTLRCDPISGHDNLYWYRRVMGKEIKFLLHFVKESKQDESGMPNNRFLAERTGGTYSTLKVQPAELEDSGVYFCASSRLRGAISGNTIYFGEGSWLTVV.

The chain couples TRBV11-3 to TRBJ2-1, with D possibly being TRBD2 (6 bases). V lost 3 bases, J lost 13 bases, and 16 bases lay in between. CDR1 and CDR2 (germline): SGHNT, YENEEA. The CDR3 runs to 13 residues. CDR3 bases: TGTGCCAGCAGCTTGCTCCTAGCGACACTTCAGTTCTTC. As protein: CASSLLLATLQFF.

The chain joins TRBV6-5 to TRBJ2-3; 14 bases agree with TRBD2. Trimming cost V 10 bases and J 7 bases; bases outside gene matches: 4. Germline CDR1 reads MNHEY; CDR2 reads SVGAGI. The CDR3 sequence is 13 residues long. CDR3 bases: TGTGCCACCCGACTAGCGGGGGGGCATACGCAGTATTTT. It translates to CATRLAGGHTQYF.

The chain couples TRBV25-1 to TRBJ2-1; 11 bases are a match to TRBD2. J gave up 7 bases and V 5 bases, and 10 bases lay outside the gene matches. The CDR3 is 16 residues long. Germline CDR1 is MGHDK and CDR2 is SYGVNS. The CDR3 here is CASSNFGGTSGNEQFF. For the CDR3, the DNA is TGTGCCAGCAGTAACTTTGGTGGGACTAGCGGTAATGAGCAGTTCTTC. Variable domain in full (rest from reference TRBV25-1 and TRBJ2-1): EADIYQTPRYLVIGTGKKITLECSQTMGHDKMYWYQQDPGMELHLIHYSYGVNSTEKGDLSSESTVSRIRTEHFPLTLESARPSHTSQYLCASSNFGGTSGNEQFFGPGTRLTVL.

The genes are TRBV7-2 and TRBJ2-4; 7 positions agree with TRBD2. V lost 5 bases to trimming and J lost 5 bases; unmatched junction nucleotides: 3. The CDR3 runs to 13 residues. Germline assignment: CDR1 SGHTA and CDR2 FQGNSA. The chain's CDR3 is CASSPGLENIQYF. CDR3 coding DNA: TGTGCCAGCAGCCCCGGACTAGAAAACATTCAGTACTTC.